This entry features one T cell receptor (beta chain) sequence. Method: immunoSEQ multiplex PCR; TCRdb's copy keeps in-frame clones and lacks some. The sample yields 200,000 to 300,000 clones, about nine tenths seen once. CDR1 is SNHLY, CDR2 FYNNEI, per germline. V lost 6 bases to trimming and J lost 6 bases; unmatched junction nucleotides: 9. CDR3 length: 15 residues. This entry belongs to a study of blood T cell repertoires in COVID-19. What was sequenced was peripheral blood. The V gene is TRBV2, the J gene TRBJ1-5, with 9 bases aligning to TRBD1. The sequence was collected from a woman aged 40-49 years with acute or convalescent COVID-19. CDR3 region: CASSVDRGRGQPQHF. CDR3 in DNA: TGTGCCAGCAGCGTGGACAGGGGAAGGGGTCAGCCCCAGCATTTT.